This TCR beta chain stems from a study of CD8 T cells in ankylosing spondylitis. Overall study findings and caveats: Typical of ankylosing spondylitis blood, it appeared, was a TCR beta motif of under 10 highly homologous variants. Disease-linked clones were reportedly significantly enriched in matched ankylosing spondylitis synovial fluid. Before this, some motif variants had been reported in reactive arthritis synovial fluid and blood.

This clonotype came up many times. No antigen is known for it. TCRdb recomputed calls from the 5' RACE reads with MiXCR, one row per CDR3 protein. The sample holds roughly 230,000 distinct CDR3 sequences, 18% seen once. The sample comprised blood, either unsorted or a sorted T cell fraction (not recorded which). This clonotype originated in a male donor with ankylosing spondylitis or in good health (not recorded which).

The CDR3 nucleotides are TGTGCCACCAGTTCGGGACAGGGGGACACCGGGGAGCTGTTTTTT. This codes for CATSSGQGDTGELFF. The rearrangement joins TRBV15 to TRBJ2-2; 11 bases are shared with TRBD1. The CDR3 sequence is 15 residues long. V was pared by 6 bases and J by 3 bases, with 3 bases of the junction left unmatched. Germline loops: CDR1 LNHNV, CDR2 YYDKDF (reference sequence).